This entry concerns a single T cell receptor (beta chain). The data were taken from a study of healthy donors' naive CD4 and CD8 T cells. Study information: All functional IMGT TCR alpha variants were covered by new primers.

A linear amplification protocol produced the TCR libraries from 400 to 550 ng of total RNA. MiXCR was run by TCRdb on the reads, yielding one entry per CDR3 protein. The data contain about 180,000 distinct CDR3 sequences, 65% to 75% of them singletons. Germline-derived CDR1 and CDR2 are MNHEY and SMNVEV (reference sequence). The germline V and J ends were trimmed by 2 bases and 5 bases, with 16 bases remaining between them. The CDR3 is 16 amino acids. The specimen was naive CD4+ and CD8+ T cells sorted from blood, pooled from several donors. This TCR was recovered from a pool of human donors in good health; the sample pools cells from several healthy donors. The genes are TRBV27 and TRBJ2-1; maybe TRBD2 (5 bases). The CDR3 DNA reads TGTGCCAGCAGTTTAACCCCGGACGGGAAGCACAATGAGCAGTTCTTC. This encodes CASSLTPDGKHNEQFF.